Below, 30 T cell receptor beta chains from the same sample are listed, as sequenced in a study of shared clonotypes between healthy human individuals. Libraries were prepared by immunoSEQ multiplex PCR; TCRdb keeps only in-frame clonotypes and omits some of them. The repertoire includes about 2.3 million clones, approximately 93% of them detected once, and around 0.4% sits in the top ten. What was sequenced was naive CD4+ T cells from PBMCs. Indicated subset: CD45RA+ positively selected. The receptors were sampled from a man in his late teens or twenties in good health. Some clones in this sample may be carry-over from other donors' samples.

The chain carries TRBV5-1 and TRBJ1-1, with a weak D call TRBD1 (5 bases). This CDR3 has 14 residues. The germline V gene encodes CDR1 SGHRS and CDR2 YFSETQ. V was cut by 3 bases and J by 7 bases, with 16 bases left in between. The CDR3 protein is CASSSMGVVLEAFF. The CDR3 region has the DNA TGCGCCAGCAGCTCCATGGGGGTGGTACTTGAAGCTTTCTTT.

This clone was seen a single time. The rearrangement uses TRBV12-5 and TRBJ2-2; no clear D. The germline V and J ends were trimmed by 2 bases and 7 bases, with 11 bases remaining between them. The CDR3 contains 14 residues. From germline, CDR1 is LGHNT and CDR2 FRNRAP. The CDR3 DNA follows: TGTGCTAGTGGTTTGTTCGGTCGTAACGGGGAGCTGTTTTTT. This encodes CASGLFGRNGELFF.

The rearrangement links TRBV29-1 to TRBJ2-6; no definite D call. The V gene lost 5 bases and the J gene lost 0 bases, with 14 bases spanning the gap. Germline assignment: CDR1 SQVTM and CDR2 ANQGSEA. The CDR3 has 16 residues. CDR3 DNA: TGCAGCGTTAGCCCGGGCTCTAGCTCTGGGGCCAACGTCCTGACTTTC. Amino acids: CSVSPGSSSGANVLTF.

This chain joins TRBV29-1 and TRBJ2-1; 13 bases are a match to TRBD2. Trimming cost V 4 bases and J 3 bases; bases outside gene matches: 12. Per germline, CDR1 SQVTM and CDR2 ANQGSEA. The CDR3 length is 18 residues. The CDR3 DNA follows: TGCAGCGTTGTCTTACTAGCGGGAGGGCTTCGGGGCTACAATGAGCAGTTCTTC. This codes for CSVVLLAGGLRGYNEQFF.

J is TRBJ2-1 and V is TRBV30; maybe TRBD2 (6 bases). The CDR3 contains 14 residues. Trimming stripped 2 bases from V and 8 bases from J, with 16 bases between. Germline V gene lookup returns CDR1 GTSNPN and CDR2 SVGIG (reference sequence). CDR3 in amino acids: CAWSPGDQRHEQFF. In DNA form, the CDR3 reads TGTGCCTGGAGTCCGGGGGATCAGCGGCATGAGCAGTTCTTC.

This clone showed up just once. This chain uses TRBV4-1 with TRBJ2-1; D is possibly TRBD2 (5 bases). The V and J ends lost 7 bases and 7 bases respectively, with 17 bases between them. This CDR3 contains 14 residues. Germline V CDR1 and CDR2: MGHRA, YSYEKL. The CDR3 spells CASKAEAVKNEQFF. CDR3 nucleotide sequence: TGCGCCAGCAAGGCGGAGGCCGTTAAGAATGAGCAGTTCTTC.

The chain links TRBV19 to TRBJ2-5, with 9 positions matching TRBD2. This CDR3 has 15 residues. After removal of 7 bases from V and 2 bases from J, the junction contained 8 bases not matched to a gene. Looked up from germline, CDR1 is LNHDA and CDR2 is SQIVND (reference sequence). In DNA form, the CDR3 reads TGTGCCAGTATGAGGACTAGCGTATTTCAAGAGACCCAGTACTTC. This sequence encodes CASMRTSVFQETQYF.

In the case of this clone: This same CDR3 is encoded by further DNA sequences in the sample. The CDR3 is CASSSLGAYEQYF. For the CDR3, the DNA is TGCGCCAGCAGCTCTCTCGGGGCCTACGAGCAGTACTTC. V usage is TRBV5-1 and J usage is TRBJ2-7, with a tentative D call TRBD2 (5 bases). Germline V gene lookup returns CDR1 SGHRS and CDR2 YFSETQ. Trimming stripped 3 bases from V and 2 bases from J, with 9 bases between. The CDR3 covers 13 residues.

This chain uses TRBV27 with TRBJ2-5; 7 bases align to TRBD1. Germline V lookup: CDR1 MNHEY, CDR2 SMNVEV (reference sequence). The V and J ends lost 5 bases and 5 bases, in that order; junction bases with no gene match: 14. This CDR3 is 16 amino acids long. The CDR3 DNA sequence: TGTGCCAGCAGTCCACTGGACAGGCCATTCGGGGAGACCCAGTACTTC. Amino acid sequence: CASSPLDRPFGETQYF.

About this clone itself: Additional DNA sequences in this sample encode the identical CDR3. The chain has TRBV30 and TRBJ1-2, with D possibly matching TRBD1 (5 bases). The ends were cut back, 3 bases at V and 0 bases at J, with 8 bases in the middle. The CDR3 spans 13 residues. Germline V gives CDR1 GTSNPN, CDR2 SVGIG (reference sequence). The chain's CDR3 is CAWRGLSNYGYTF. Here the CDR3 DNA reads TGTGCCTGGAGGGGGCTGTCTAACTATGGCTACACCTTC. The full variable domain, in which reference TRBV30 and TRBJ1-2 provide the parts outside the CDR3, is SQTIHQWPATLVQPVGSPLSLECTVEGTSNPNLYWYRQAAGRGLQLLFYSVGIGQISSEVPQNLSASRPQDRQFILSSKKLLLSDSGFYLCAWRGLSNYGYTFGSGTRLTVV.

The rearrangement joins TRBV5-8 to TRBJ1-1, with unresolved D. The germline V and J ends were trimmed by 2 bases and 3 bases, with 11 bases remaining between them. The CDR3 consists of 14 residues. The germline V gene has CDR1 SGHTS and CDR2 YDEGEE. CDR3 protein: CASSFQDIHTEAFF. In nucleotides, the CDR3 is TGTGCCAGCAGCTTCCAGGATATTCACACTGAAGCTTTCTTT. The whole variable domain, filled in from reference TRBV5-8 and TRBJ1-1, reads EAGVTQSPTHLIKTRGQQATLRCSPISGHTSVYWYQQALGLGLQFLLWYDEGEERNRGNFPPRFSGRQFPNYSSELNVNALELEDSALYLCASSFQDIHTEAFFGQGTRLTVV.

This clone has just one count. The V gene is TRBV6-5, the J gene TRBJ1-2; a possible D gene is TRBD1 (5 bases). The V gene lost 4 bases and the J gene lost 5 bases, with 11 bases spanning the gap. The CDR3 has 13 residues. Germline assignment: CDR1 MNHEY and CDR2 SVGAGI. Here the CDR3 reads CASSWGGDYGYTF. Here the CDR3 DNA reads TGTGCCAGCAGTTGGGGGGGGGATTATGGCTACACCTTC.

The rearrangement joins TRBV6-1 to TRBJ2-1; tentative D call: TRBD2 (5 bases). The V gene's germline CDR1 is MNHNS and CDR2 SASEGT. CDR3 size: 17 residues. The V gene lost 0 bases and the J gene lost 0 bases, with 12 bases spanning the gap. The DNA of the CDR3 is TGTGCCAGCAGTGAAGCAATGGGCAGCGGCTCCTACAATGAGCAGTTCTTC. Amino acid sequence: CASSEAMGSGSYNEQFF.

The count of this clone is one. The gene calls are TRBV5-1 and TRBJ2-7; 7 bases fit TRBD1. CDR3 length: 14 amino acids. V lost 2 bases to trimming and J lost 0 bases; unmatched junction nucleotides: 2. Germline CDR1 and CDR2: SGHRS and YFSETQ. CDR3 sequence: CASSLQGLSYEQYF. The DNA of the CDR3 is TGCGCCAGCAGCTTACAGGGGCTCTCCTACGAGCAGTACTTC.

The chain links TRBV28 to TRBJ2-3, with 10 bases identical to TRBD2. V trimming: 4 bases; J trimming: 5 bases; junction bases outside the gene matches: 3. Per the germline V gene, CDR1 is MDHEN and CDR2 is SYDVKM. The CDR3 contains 14 residues. The CDR3 is CASSSGLAIDTQYF. CDR3 sequence (DNA): TGTGCCAGCAGTTCGGGACTAGCGATAGATACGCAGTATTTT.

The rearrangement joins TRBV7-2 to TRBJ1-2; D call uncertain. Germline V gene lookup returns CDR1 SGHTA and CDR2 FQGNSA. With 5 bases removed from V and 8 bases from J, the gap between germline ends came to 15 bases. This CDR3 region has 13 residues. CDR3 residues: CASSPRSAGGYTF. The CDR3, as DNA: TGTGCCAGCAGCCCCCGATCGGCGGGAGGCTACACCTTC.

Points on this clone: One end of the junction fails to match germline, which may point to a read error. The chain combines TRBV12-5 with TRBJ1-1; D is undetermined. The CDR3 sequence is 17 residues long. Germline loops: CDR1 LGHNT, CDR2 FRNRAP. The CDR3 is CASGMVVIGSMNTEAFF. The CDR3 DNA reads TGTGCTAGTGGTATGGTAGTTATAGGGAGCATGAACACTGAAGCTTTCTTT.

The genes are TRBV5-1 and TRBJ1-1; D may be TRBD1 (6 bases). The CDR3 is 14 residues long. Germline V CDR1 and CDR2: SGHRS, YFSETQ. Trimming stripped 2 bases from V and 4 bases from J, with 12 bases between. As DNA, the CDR3 is TGCGCCAGCAGCTTACAGGGTCTACCCACTGAAGCTTTCTTT. It encodes CASSLQGLPTEAFF.

This chain links TRBV19 with TRBJ2-7; 7 nucleotides align to TRBD1. Trimming at V came to 5 bases and at J to 6 bases, leaving 13 bases not matched to a gene. The CDR3 runs to 15 residues. Germline lookup yields CDR1 LNHDA and CDR2 SQIVND (reference sequence). The CDR3 nucleotides read TGTGCCAGTAGTCATCGACAGGGTTTCACCGGCGAGCAGTACTTC. Translated, it gives CASSHRQGFTGEQYF. The full variable domain, its missing parts supplied by reference TRBV19 and TRBJ2-7, is DGGITQSPKYLFRKEGQNVTLSCEQNLNHDAMYWYRQDPGQGLRLIYYSQIVNDFQKGDIAEGYSVSREKKESFPLTVTSAQKNPTAFYLCASSHRQGFTGEQYFGPGTRLTVT.

The chain links TRBV25-1 to TRBJ2-1; 7 nucleotides line up with TRBD2. This CDR3 contains 14 residues. From germline, CDR1 is MGHDK and CDR2 SYGVNS. With V trimmed by 8 bases and J by 9 bases, 13 bases remained unmatched. CDR3 residues: CASDPGGSSTEQFF. CDR3 DNA: TGTGCCAGCGACCCGGGCGGGAGTTCTACTGAGCAGTTCTTC.

This chain connects TRBV5-1 to TRBJ2-7, with D possibly being TRBD2 (5 bases). Per germline, CDR1 SGHRS and CDR2 YFSETQ. Trimming stripped 4 bases from V and 7 bases from J, with 18 bases between. This CDR3 is 14 amino acids long. Here the CDR3 reads CASSPDPGTWEQYF. For the CDR3, the DNA is TGCGCCAGCAGCCCAGACCCGGGAACCTGGGAGCAGTACTTC. The full variable domain, rest sourced from reference TRBV5-1 and TRBJ2-7, is KAGVTQTPRYLIKTRGQQVTLSCSPISGHRSVSWYQQTPGQGLQFLFEYFSETQRNKGNFPGRFSGRQFSNSRSEMNVSTLELGDSALYLCASSPDPGTWEQYFGPGTRLTVT.

Details on this clone: Other DNA sequences within the sample encode an identical CDR3. The rearrangement links TRBV7-2 to TRBJ2-1; D is ambiguous. Germline loops: CDR1 SGHTA, CDR2 FQGNSA. The CDR3 has 14 residues. V lost 5 bases, J lost 0 bases, and 8 bases lay in between. The CDR3 nucleotides are TGTGCCAGCAGCCTAAGGTCCTCCTACAATGAGCAGTTCTTC. Translation gives CASSLRSSYNEQFF.

This clone appeared a single time. This CDR3 is also generated by other DNA sequences in the sample. This chain links TRBV27 with TRBJ1-2; tentative D call: TRBD1 (5 bases). The CDR3 has 13 residues. Trimming removed 3 bases at V and 4 bases at J, with 9 bases between. CDR1 and CDR2 (germline): MNHEY, SMNVEV (reference sequence). CDR3 coding DNA: TGTGCCAGCAGTTTTCGTGGGGGCTATGGCTACACCTTC. As protein: CASSFRGGYGYTF.

Details on this clone: This sample includes further DNA sequences coding for the same CDR3. The chain has TRBV11-3 and TRBJ2-3, with 10 nucleotides matching TRBD2. J was trimmed by 4 bases and V by 1 base; bases with no gene match: 2. The CDR3 is made up of 15 amino acids. From germline, CDR1 is SGHNT and CDR2 YENEEA. The CDR3 DNA reads as TGTGCCAGCAGCTTAGGTCTAGCGGGAGCAGATACGCAGTATTTT. It is translated as CASSLGLAGADTQYF.

The chain recombines TRBV27 with TRBJ2-2; 13 bases match TRBD2. V gave up 3 bases and J gave up 4 bases; unmatched junction bases: 11. The CDR3 consists of 19 residues. Germline lookup yields CDR1 MNHEY and CDR2 SMNVEV (reference sequence). In DNA, the CDR3 is TGTGCCAGCAGTTTTTCCCGGACTAGCGGGAGACCACCCACCGGGGAGCTGTTTTTT. Amino acids: CASSFSRTSGRPPTGELFF.

The chain employs TRBV7-2 and TRBJ1-5; D not resolved. CDR3 length: 13 residues. The germline CDR1 and CDR2 sequences are SGHTA and FQGNSA. The V end was cut by 5 bases, the J end by 1 base, with 6 bases between. Written as DNA, the CDR3 is TGTGCCAGCAGCACACAGAGCAATCAGCCCCAGCATTTT. Protein sequence: CASSTQSNQPQHF.

This clone was seen only once. This sequence joins TRBV27 and TRBJ2-3; D unclear. Trimming pared 5 bases from V and 2 bases from J, leaving 11 bases between. The CDR3 spans 14 residues. Looked up from germline, CDR1 is MNHEY and CDR2 is SMNVEV (reference sequence). The DNA of the CDR3 is TGTGCCAGCAGTGAGGCTTATGACACAGATACGCAGTATTTT. Protein: CASSEAYDTDTQYF.

This chain uses TRBV15 with TRBJ2-7; 8 nucleotides agree with TRBD1. In germline, CDR1 is LNHNV, CDR2 YYDKDF (reference sequence). The CDR3 loop spans 18 amino acids. Trimming at V came to 0 bases and at J to 4 bases, leaving 14 bases not matched to a gene. The chain's CDR3 is CATSRDRSGRGLRYEQYF. DNA for the CDR3: TGTGCCACCAGCAGAGATAGAAGCGGCAGGGGGCTAAGGTACGAGCAGTACTTC. Full variable domain (missing parts from reference TRBV15 and TRBJ2-7): DAMVIQNPRYQVTQFGKPVTLSCSQTLNHNVMYWYQQKSSQAPKLLFHYYDKDFNNEADTPDNFQSRRPNTSFCFLDIRSPGLGDTAMYLCATSRDRSGRGLRYEQYFGPGTRLTVT.

The V and J genes are TRBV27 and TRBJ1-2; D is unclear. The CDR3 contains 14 residues. Trimming stripped 0 bases from V and 0 bases from J, with 5 bases between. Germline CDR1 reads MNHEY; CDR2 reads SMNVEV (reference sequence). The chain's CDR3 is CASSLSGANYGYTF. The CDR3 nucleotides are TGTGCCAGCAGTTTATCGGGAGCTAACTATGGCTACACCTTC.

For this clone: The same CDR3 can be traced to other DNA sequences in this sample. This chain uses TRBV7-2 with TRBJ2-7; a weak D match, TRBD1 (5 bases). Germline CDR1 SGHTA, CDR2 FQGNSA. The CDR3 sequence is 12 residues long. The germline V and J ends were trimmed by 4 bases and 4 bases, with 8 bases remaining between them. The CDR3, as DNA: TGTGCCAGCAGCTCGCAGGGTTACGAGCAGTACTTC. Protein product: CASSSQGYEQYF. Looking up the rest from reference TRBV7-2 and TRBJ2-7 gives the full variable domain: GAGVSQSPSNKVTEKGKDVELRCDPISGHTALYWYRQSLGQGLEFLIYFQGNSAPDKSGLPSDRFSAERTGGSVSTLTIQRTQQEDSAVYLCASSSQGYEQYFGPGTRLTVT.